A selection of T cell receptor beta chains follows, all from one sample in a study of human T cells and chemical hapten exposure. TCRdb used MiXCR to reprocess the RACE reads, holding one entry per CDR3 protein. The table records some 79,000 distinct CDR3 sequences, 8% to 13% of them present only once. Material: whole blood, obtained in connection with sensitization to the hapten diphenylcyclopropenone (DPC). The receptor source for this set is a woman aged 45-65 years with alopecia areata. Some clones in this sample may be carry-over from other donors' samples. CDR3s include the opening cysteine and the closing phenylalanine or tryptophan. Each record gives: clone size, D gene, J gene, V gene, CDR3 DNA, CDR3 protein. A D gene is named only where the DNA matches it firmly. Rows may omit the clone size; those that give it use once, few, many or a size class.

few	-	TRBJ1-2	TRBV19	TGTGCCAGTAGTATAGCGGGGGCGCTCGGCTACACCTTC	CASSIAGALGYTF
-	-	TRBJ2-2	TRBV5-1	TGCGCCAGCAGCGACGGTGGTTCAGGGCGGTTCGGGGAGCTGTTTTTT	CASSDGGSGRFGELFF
few	-	TRBJ2-3	TRBV29-1	TGCAGCGTTGTCGGGACAATCACAGATACGCAGTATTTT	CSVVGTITDTQYF
-	-	TRBJ2-1	TRBV3-1	TGTGCCAGCAGCCGAACCCCATTAGGCAATGAGCAGTTCTTC	CASSRTPLGNEQFF
-	-	TRBJ2-5	TRBV11-2	TGTGCCAGCAGCTTGGGGCGGGCCCAAGAGACCCAGTACTTC	CASSLGRAQETQYF
few	TRBD1	TRBJ1-1	TRBV7-6	TGTGCCAGCAGCCCCCGGGCGGCAGGGGGAAAAAGCACTGAAGCTTTCTTT	CASSPRAAGGKSTEAFF
-	TRBD1	TRBJ1-1	TRBV12-5	TGTGCTAGTGCCCAACCCCTCGACAGGGTCAACACTGAAGCTTTCTTT	CASAQPLDRVNTEAFF
many	-	TRBJ2-2	TRBV12-3/TRBV12-4	TGTGCCAGCAGTAGAGGGACCGGTACAGTGCTGTTTTTT	CASSRGTGTVLFF
many	-	TRBJ1-5	TRBV7-9	TGTGCCAGCAGCTTAGTGGGGGATCAGCCCCAGCATTTT	CASSLVGDQPQHF
-	-	TRBJ2-2	TRBV7-6	TGTGCCAGCAGCCCCCGGCTAGCGAAGGACACCGGGGAGCTGTTTTTT	CASSPRLAKDTGELFF
few	-	TRBJ1-1	TRBV20-1	TGCAGTGCTAGAGATCCTAGTCTAGGGGAGGACACTGAAGCTTTCTTT	CSARDPSLGEDTEAFF
medium-sized	-	TRBJ2-1	TRBV29-1	TGCAGCGTTGAAGATGGAAGGGTTCGGAATGAGCAGTTCTTC	CSVEDGRVRNEQFF